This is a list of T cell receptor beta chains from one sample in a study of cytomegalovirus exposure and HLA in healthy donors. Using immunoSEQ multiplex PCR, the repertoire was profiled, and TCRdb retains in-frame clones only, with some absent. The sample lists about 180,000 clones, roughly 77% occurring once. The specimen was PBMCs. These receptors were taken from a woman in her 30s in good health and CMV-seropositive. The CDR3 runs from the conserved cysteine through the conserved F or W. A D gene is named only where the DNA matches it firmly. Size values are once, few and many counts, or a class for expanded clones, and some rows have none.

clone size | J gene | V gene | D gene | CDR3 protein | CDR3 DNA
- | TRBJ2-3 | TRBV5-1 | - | CASSLGISGYTDTQYF | TGCGCCAGCAGCTTGGGTATAAGCGGGTACACAGATACGCAGTATTTT
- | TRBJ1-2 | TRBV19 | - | CASSIQAHYGYTF | TGTGCCAGTAGTATCCAGGCACACTATGGCTACACCTTC
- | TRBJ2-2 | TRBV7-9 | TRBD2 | CASSLMGGSANTGELFF | TGTGCCAGCAGCCTGATGGGAGGGAGCGCGAACACCGGGGAGCTGTTTTTT
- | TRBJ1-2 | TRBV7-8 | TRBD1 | CASSLAGQHYGYTF | TGTGCCAGCAGCTTAGCGGGACAGCACTATGGCTACACCTTC
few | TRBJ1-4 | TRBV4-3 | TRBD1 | CASSQATRGRNEKLFF | TGCGCCAGCAGCCAAGCAACCAGGGGGCGTAATGAAAAACTGTTTTTT
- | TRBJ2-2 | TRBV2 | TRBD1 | CASRQGAGELFF | TGTGCCAGCAGGCAGGGGGCCGGGGAGCTGTTTTTT
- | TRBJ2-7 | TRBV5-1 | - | CASSLGQTPYEQYF | TGCGCCAGCAGCTTGGGGCAGACTCCCTACGAGCAGTACTTC
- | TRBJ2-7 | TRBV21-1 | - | CASRTDHERYF | TGTGCCAGCAGGACAGACCACGAGCGGTACTTC
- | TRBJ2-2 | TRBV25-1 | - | CASSELSVGLTGELFF | TGTGCCAGCAGTGAACTTTCGGTCGGTCTCACCGGGGAGCTGTTTTTT
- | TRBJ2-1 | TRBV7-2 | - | CASSLVIWGVNEQFF | TGTGCCAGCAGCTTAGTTATATGGGGGGTGAATGAGCAGTTCTTC
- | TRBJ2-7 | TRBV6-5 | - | CASSPLTGNLYEQYF | TGTGCCAGCAGTCCCTTGACAGGCAACCTCTACGAGCAGTACTTC
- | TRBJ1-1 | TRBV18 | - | CASSPSQGSEAFF | TGTGCCAGCTCACCCTCCCAGGGGAGTGAAGCTTTCTTT
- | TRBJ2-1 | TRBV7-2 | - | CASSLPGAGEQFF | TGTGCCAGCAGCTTACCCGGAGCTGGGGAGCAGTTCTTC
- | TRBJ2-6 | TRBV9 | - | CASSVAEGKGRSGANVLTF | TGTGCCAGCAGCGTAGCTGAGGGTAAGGGCCGCTCTGGGGCCAACGTCCTGACTTTC
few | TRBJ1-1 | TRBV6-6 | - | CASTWGGKTEAFF | TGTGCCAGCACCTGGGGGGGAAAAACTGAAGCTTTCTTT
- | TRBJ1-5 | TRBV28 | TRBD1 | CASTPGTGSFYQPQHF | TGTGCCAGCACCCCCGGGACAGGGAGCTTTTATCAGCCCCAGCATTTT
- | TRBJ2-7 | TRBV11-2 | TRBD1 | CASSLAFTGGYEQYF | TGTGCCAGCAGCCTAGCGTTCACAGGGGGGTACGAGCAGTACTTC
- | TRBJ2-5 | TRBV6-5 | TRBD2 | CATRTSGGEQETQYF | TGTGCCACTAGGACTAGCGGGGGCGAACAAGAGACCCAGTACTTC
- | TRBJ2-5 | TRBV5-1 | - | CASSLSHREETQYF | TGCGCCAGCAGCCTCTCACACAGGGAAGAGACCCAGTACTTC
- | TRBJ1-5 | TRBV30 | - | CAWSGGGDNQPQHF | TGTGCCTGGAGTGGGGGGGGAGACAATCAGCCCCAGCATTTT
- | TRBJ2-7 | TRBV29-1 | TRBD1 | CSAGWAGGGYEQYF | TGCAGCGCCGGGTGGGCAGGGGGCGGGTACGAGCAGTACTTC
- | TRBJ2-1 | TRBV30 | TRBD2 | CAWGGTSGGNNEQFF | TGTGCCTGGGGCGGGACTAGCGGGGGGAACAATGAGCAGTTCTTC
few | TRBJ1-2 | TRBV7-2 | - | CASSDPFGGIVRYTF | TGTGCCAGCAGCGATCCTTTTGGAGGCATAGTTCGCTACACCTTC
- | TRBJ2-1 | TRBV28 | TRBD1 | CASRDTGEKNNEQFF | TGTGCCAGCAGGGACACAGGGGAGAAGAACAATGAGCAGTTCTTC
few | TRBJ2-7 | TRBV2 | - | CASRSPVSYEQYF | TGTGCCAGCAGATCGCCAGTCTCCTACGAGCAGTACTTC
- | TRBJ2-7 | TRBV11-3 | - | CASSSGMAYEQYF | TGTGCCAGCAGCTCAGGAATGGCCTACGAGCAGTACTTC
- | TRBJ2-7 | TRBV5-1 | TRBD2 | CASSLWTSGTYEQYF | TGCGCCAGCAGCTTGTGGACTAGCGGGACCTACGAGCAGTACTTC
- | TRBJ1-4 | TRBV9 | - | CASSLDINEKLFF | TGTGCCAGCAGCCTGGACATTAATGAAAAACTGTTTTTT
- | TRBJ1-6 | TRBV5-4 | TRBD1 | CASSPGTGLSILNSPLHF | TGTGCCAGCAGCCCCGGGACAGGGCTGTCCATTCTCAATTCACCCCTCCACTTT
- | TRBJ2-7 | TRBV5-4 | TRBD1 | CASSPAGQGITYEQYF | TGTGCCAGCAGCCCCGCCGGACAGGGGATAACCTACGAGCAGTACTTC
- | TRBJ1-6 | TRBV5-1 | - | CASSLDRPNSPLHF | TGCGCCAGCAGCTTGGACAGGCCGAATTCACCCCTCCACTTT
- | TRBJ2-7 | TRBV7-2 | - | CASSPNGQVLYEQYF | TGTGCCAGCAGCCCGAATGGGCAGGTCCTCTACGAGCAGTACTTC
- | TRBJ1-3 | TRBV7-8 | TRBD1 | CASSPRDRGLAGNTIYF | TGTGCCAGCAGCCCTCGGGACAGGGGGTTAGCTGGAAACACCATATATTTT
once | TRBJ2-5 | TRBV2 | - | CASSVFERETQYF | TGTGCCAGCAGCGTCTTCGAGAGGGAGACCCAGTACTTC
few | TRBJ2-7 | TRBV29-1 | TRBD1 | CSVAGSDRDSYEQYF | TGCAGCGTCGCCGGTTCCGACAGGGACTCCTACGAGCAGTACTTC
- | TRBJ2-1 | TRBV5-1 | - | CASSLDGHSSYNEQFF | TGCGCCAGCAGCTTGGATGGGCATAGCTCCTACAATGAGCAGTTCTTC
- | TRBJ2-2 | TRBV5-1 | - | CASSLPPNTGELFF | TGCGCCAGCAGCTTGCCTCCGAACACCGGGGAGCTGTTTTTT
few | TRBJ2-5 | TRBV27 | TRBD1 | CASRTRDSLQETQYF | TGTGCCAGCAGAACCCGGGACAGCCTCCAAGAGACCCAGTACTTC
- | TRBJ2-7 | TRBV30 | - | CAWSKISTGYRPYEQYF | TGTGCCTGGAGTAAGATTTCTACAGGATACCGGCCCTACGAGCAGTACTTC
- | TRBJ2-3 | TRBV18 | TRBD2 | CASSPGRATFTDTQYF | TGTGCCAGCTCACCAGGGAGGGCCACCTTCACAGATACGCAGTATTTT
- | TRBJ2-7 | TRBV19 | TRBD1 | CASSIGTGGDEQYF | TGTGCCAGTAGTATAGGGACAGGGGGCGACGAGCAGTACTTC
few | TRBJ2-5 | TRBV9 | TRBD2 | CASSVGVERLAGTRLEGETQYF | TGTGCCAGCAGCGTGGGTGTAGAGAGACTAGCGGGGACCCGCCTCGAGGGGGAGACCCAGTACTTC
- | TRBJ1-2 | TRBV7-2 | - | CASSLGGEGYTF | TGTGCCAGCAGCTTGGGGGGTGAGGGCTACACCTTC
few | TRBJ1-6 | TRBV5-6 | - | CASSLSGTRRDSPLHF | TGTGCCAGCAGCCTTTCCGGGACCCGGAGGGATTCACCCCTCCACTTT
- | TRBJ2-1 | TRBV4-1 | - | CASSRLGNEQFF | TGCGCCAGCAGCCGCCTAGGAAATGAGCAGTTCTTC
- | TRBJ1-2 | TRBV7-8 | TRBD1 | CASSLGGQNYGYTF | TGTGCCAGCAGCTTAGGGGGACAGAACTATGGCTACACCTTC
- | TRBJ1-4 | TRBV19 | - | CASSPGDDEKLFF | TGTGCCAGTAGTCCAGGGGACGATGAAAAACTGTTTTTT
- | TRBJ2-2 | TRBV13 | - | CASSSSAAGRWGELFF | TGTGCCAGCAGCTCATCGGCGGCGGGGCGCTGGGGGGAGCTGTTTTTT
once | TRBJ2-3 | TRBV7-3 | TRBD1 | CASRTGQGSDTQYF | TGTGCCAGCAGGACCGGACAGGGATCAGATACGCAGTATTTT
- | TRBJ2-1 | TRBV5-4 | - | CASSIEAGNEQFF | TGTGCCAGCAGCATAGAAGCAGGGAATGAGCAGTTCTTC
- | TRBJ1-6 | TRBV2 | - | CASRVRGGDSYNSPLHF | TGTGCCAGCAGAGTCCGTGGGGGGGACTCCTATAATTCACCCCTCCACTTT
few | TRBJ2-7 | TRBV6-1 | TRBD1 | CASQSPGQAGYEQYF | TGTGCCAGCCAATCTCCGGGACAGGCTGGCTACGAGCAGTACTTC
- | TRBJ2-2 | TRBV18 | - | CASSPESGRTGELFF | TGTGCCAGCTCACCAGAGTCGGGTCGAACCGGGGAGCTGTTTTTT